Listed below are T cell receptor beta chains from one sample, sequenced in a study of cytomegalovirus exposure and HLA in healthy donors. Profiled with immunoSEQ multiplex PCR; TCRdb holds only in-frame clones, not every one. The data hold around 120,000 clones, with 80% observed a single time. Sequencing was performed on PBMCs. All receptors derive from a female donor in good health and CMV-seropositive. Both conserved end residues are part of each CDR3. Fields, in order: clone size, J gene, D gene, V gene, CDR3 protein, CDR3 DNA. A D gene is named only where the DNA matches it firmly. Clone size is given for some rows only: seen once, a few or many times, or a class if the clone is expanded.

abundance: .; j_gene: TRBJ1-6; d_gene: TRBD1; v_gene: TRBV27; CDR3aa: CASSRTDRDKAPLHF; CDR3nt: TGTGCCAGCAGCCGGACCGACAGGGACAAGGCACCCCTCCACTTT
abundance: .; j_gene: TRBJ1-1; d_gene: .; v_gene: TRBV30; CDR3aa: CAWSTTGDTEAFF; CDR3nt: TGTGCCTGGAGTACAACAGGTGACACTGAAGCTTTCTTT
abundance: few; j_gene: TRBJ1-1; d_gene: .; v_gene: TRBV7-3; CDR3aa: CASSSQIHTEAFF; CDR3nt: TGTGCCAGCAGCTCCCAAATTCACACTGAAGCTTTCTTT
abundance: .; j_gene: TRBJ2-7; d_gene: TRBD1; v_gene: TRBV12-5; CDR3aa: CASGLEGAGEQYF; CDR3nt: TGTGCTAGTGGTTTAGAGGGGGCGGGCGAGCAGTACTTC
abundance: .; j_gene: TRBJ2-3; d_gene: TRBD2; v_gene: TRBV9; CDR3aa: CASSVAGGSTDTQYF; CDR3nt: TGTGCCAGCAGCGTAGCGGGAGGGAGCACAGATACGCAGTATTTT
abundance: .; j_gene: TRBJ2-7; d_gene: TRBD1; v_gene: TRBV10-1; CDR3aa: CASSKDRVRAYEQYF; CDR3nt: TGCGCCAGCAGTAAAGACAGGGTAAGGGCCTACGAGCAGTACTTC
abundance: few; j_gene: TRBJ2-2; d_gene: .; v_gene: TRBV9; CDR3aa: CASSVVPSPGELFF; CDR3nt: TGTGCCAGCAGCGTAGTACCTAGCCCCGGGGAGCTGTTTTTT
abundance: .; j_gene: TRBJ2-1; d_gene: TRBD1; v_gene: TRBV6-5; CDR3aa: CASSYSGTGGNEQFF; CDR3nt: TGTGCCAGCAGTTACTCTGGGACAGGGGGCAATGAGCAGTTCTTC
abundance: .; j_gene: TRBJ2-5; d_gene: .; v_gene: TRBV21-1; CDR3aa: CASSKSRQGQETQYF; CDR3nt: TGTGCCAGCAGCAAATCGAGACAGGGGCAAGAGACCCAGTACTTC
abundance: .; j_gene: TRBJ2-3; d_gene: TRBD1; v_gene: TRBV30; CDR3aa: CAGGTGRASTDTQYF; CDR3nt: TGTGCCGGAGGGACAGGGAGAGCTAGCACAGATACGCAGTATTTT
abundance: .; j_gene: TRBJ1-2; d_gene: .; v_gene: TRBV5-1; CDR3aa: CASSSLGADYGYTF; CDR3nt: TGCGCCAGCAGCTCTCTGGGGGCGGACTATGGCTACACCTTC
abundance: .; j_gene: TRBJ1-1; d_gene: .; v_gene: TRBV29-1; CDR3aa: CSVLPGFTEAFF; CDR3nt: TGCAGCGTTCTACCAGGGTTCACTGAAGCTTTCTTT